These 24 T cell receptor beta chains share one sample of origin, sequenced in a study of cytomegalovirus exposure and HLA in healthy donors. This PCR relied on a set of 60 Vbeta primers and 13 Jbeta primers. Data came from immunoSEQ multiplex PCR; TCRdb stores just in-frame clones and leaves some out. Of about 130,000 clones listed, over 70% are singletons. The source material was PBMCs. These receptors all come from a young man in good health and CMV-seronegative.

The V and J genes are TRBV9 and TRBJ2-7, with 11 bases lining up with TRBD2. Losses at the gene ends were 4 bases for V and 6 bases for J; bases not matched to a gene: 3. The germline gives CDR1 SGDLS, CDR2 YYNGEE. This CDR3 contains 13 residues. This CDR3 reads CASSPGTSGEQYF. DNA of the CDR3: TGTGCCAGCAGCCCCGGGACTAGCGGCGAGCAGTACTTC.

DNA for the CDR3: TGTGCCAGCAGTTTACCTACCCTTGACAGGGGGAAAGGCGAGCAGTACTTC. Its protein product is CASSLPTLDRGKGEQYF. The chain carries TRBV28 and TRBJ2-7; 9 bases match TRBD1. The CDR3 covers 17 residues. Losses at the gene ends were 2 bases for V and 6 bases for J; bases not matched to a gene: 14. The germline V gene encodes CDR1 MDHEN and CDR2 SYDVKM.

This chain links TRBV7-3 with TRBJ2-7; TRBD1 matches at 10 bases. Unmatched junction bases numbered 2, after V lost 5 bases and J lost 1 base. The CDR3 has 14 amino acids. Germline CDR1 reads SGHTA; CDR2 reads FQGTGA. Written as DNA, the CDR3 is TGTGCCAGCAGCCCGGACAGGGGGTCCTACGAGCAGTACTTC. Protein sequence: CASSPDRGSYEQYF.

V usage is TRBV6-5 and J usage is TRBJ2-7; 9 nucleotides align to TRBD1. J gave up 3 bases and V 4 bases, and 4 bases lay outside the gene matches. Germline CDR1 is MNHEY and CDR2 is SVGAGI. CDR3 size: 14 residues. The CDR3 DNA sequence: TGTGCCAGCAGTTCCCGGGACAGGGTCTACGAGCAGTACTTC. Encoded protein: CASSSRDRVYEQYF.

The chain joins TRBV7-7 to TRBJ2-1, with D possibly matching TRBD1 (6 bases). There are 13 residues in the CDR3. Germline loops: CDR1 SSHAT, CDR2 FNYEAQ (reference sequence). Trimming cost V 8 bases and J 7 bases, with 15 bases left between them. CDR3 protein: CASSTGTRNEQFF. In nucleotides, the CDR3 is TGTGCCAGCTCGACAGGAACTAGAAATGAGCAGTTCTTC.

The chain recombines TRBV7-8 with TRBJ1-1, with 7 bases identical to TRBD1. CDR3 size: 17 residues. V gave up 2 bases and J gave up 0 bases; unmatched junction bases: 9. CDR1 and CDR2 from the germline V gene are SGHVS and FQNEAQ. The CDR3 sequence is CASSLSGQPLMNTEAFF. CDR3 DNA: TGTGCCAGCAGCTTATCGGGACAGCCTCTCATGAACACTGAAGCTTTCTTT.

This chain uses TRBV4-2 with TRBJ2-7; weak D call: TRBD2 (6 bases). Trimming took off 0 bases at V and 0 bases at J, with 9 bases between the two ends. CDR1 and CDR2 (germline): LGHNA, YNFKEQ. This CDR3 has 15 amino acids. The CDR3 DNA sequence: TGTGCCAGCAGCCAAGATCTAGCGACCTCCTACGAGCAGTACTTC. This encodes CASSQDLATSYEQYF.

A few counts support this clone. The chain links TRBV11-3 to TRBJ1-1, with D perhaps TRBD1 (5 bases). CDR1 is SGHNT and CDR2 is YENEEA in the germline V gene. The CDR3 runs 12 residues. The ends were cut back, 5 bases at V and 6 bases at J, with 10 bases in the middle. CDR3 loop: CASSAPGPEAFF. CDR3 DNA: TGTGCCAGCAGCGCCCCAGGGCCTGAAGCTTTCTTT.

With regard to this clone: Mismatch with germline at one junction end may stem from a read error. The chain recombines TRBV19 with TRBJ2-6; D might be TRBD1 (5 bases). CDR3 length: 19 amino acids. Germline V lookup: CDR1 LNHDA, CDR2 SQIVND (reference sequence). CDR3 in amino acids: CASTTIDWGGGSGANGLTF. DNA for the CDR3: TGTGCCAGTACCACCATAGATTGGGGTGGTGGCTCTGGGGCCAACGGCCTGACTTTC.

This chain connects TRBV2 to TRBJ2-2; the D is unclear. Trimming stripped 8 bases from V and 3 bases from J, with 13 bases between. The CDR3 spans 14 residues. CDR1 and CDR2 from the germline V gene are SNHLY and FYNNEI. In DNA, the CDR3 is TGTGCCAGCCGCGGTGAGCTAGACACCGGGGAGCTGTTTTTT. Residues: CASRGELDTGELFF.

The chain couples TRBV4-1 to TRBJ2-1; 12 bases map to TRBD2. CDR1 MGHRA and CDR2 YSYEKL come from the germline V gene. Trimming removed 3 bases from V and 8 bases from J; junction bases left unmatched: 11. The CDR3 totals 17 residues. CDR3 bases: TGCGCCAGCAGCCACGCCCTAGCGGGAGGGTATCTTGATGAGCAGTTCTTC. Protein: CASSHALAGGYLDEQFF.

The rearrangement uses TRBV29-1 and TRBJ2-1, with TRBD2 as a possible D gene (5 bases). The CDR3 spans 11 residues. The V gene lost 6 bases and the J gene lost 2 bases, with 5 bases spanning the gap. Germline-derived CDR1 and CDR2 are SQVTM and ANQGSEA. CDR3 amino acids: CSVGAYNEQFF. The CDR3 nucleotides are TGCAGCGTCGGGGCCTACAATGAGCAGTTCTTC.

V is TRBV7-3 and J is TRBJ2-5; D possibly corresponds to TRBD1 (6 bases). This CDR3 has 14 amino acids. V was shortened by 5 bases and J by 1 base, with 11 bases between the two germline ends. The V gene's germline CDR1 is SGHTA and CDR2 FQGTGA. The CDR3 region has the DNA TGTGCCAGCAGCCCCCAAGGGGGCCAAGAGACCCAGTACTTC. Translation gives CASSPQGGQETQYF. The full variable domain, rest sourced from reference TRBV7-3 and TRBJ2-5, is GAGVSQTPSNKVTEKGKYVELRCDPISGHTALYWYRQSLGQGPEFLIYFQGTGAADDSGLPNDRFFAVRPEGSVSTLKIQRTERGDSAVYLCASSPQGGQETQYFGPGTRLLVL.

The CDR3 sequence is CASSLGLAGGYNEQFF. In DNA, the CDR3 is TGTGCCAGCAGCTTGGGGCTAGCGGGAGGCTACAATGAGCAGTTCTTC. The chain couples TRBV5-6 to TRBJ2-1, with TRBD2 matching 11 bases. V shed 0 bases and J 3 bases; nucleotides not matched to a gene: 2. Germline V gene lookup returns CDR1 SGHDT and CDR2 YYEEEE. The CDR3 has 16 amino acids.

The table lists this clone with a count of one. The chain combines TRBV11-3 with TRBJ2-3; a weak D match, TRBD2 (5 bases). Trimming shortened V by 4 bases and J by 3 bases, and 14 bases separated the two germline ends. CDR1 is SGHNT and CDR2 is YENEEA in the germline V gene. The CDR3 consists of 15 residues. CDR3 protein: CASSSTPLGTDTQYF. CDR3 nucleotide sequence: TGTGCCAGCAGCTCGACCCCACTAGGGACAGATACGCAGTATTTT.

CDR3 in amino acids: CASSTLQGMNTEAFF. In DNA, the CDR3 is TGTGCCAGCAGTACCCTACAGGGGATGAACACTGAAGCTTTCTTT. This chain links TRBV28 with TRBJ1-1; 7 bases are shared with TRBD1. The trim removed 5 bases at V and 0 bases at J, leaving 6 bases unmatched. CDR1 and CDR2 from the germline V gene are MDHEN and SYDVKM. The CDR3 runs 15 residues. The variable domain in full, completed from reference TRBV28 and TRBJ1-1, reads DVKVTQSSRYLVKRTGEKVFLECVQDMDHENMFWYRQDPGLGLRLIYFSYDVKMKEKGDIPEGYSVSREKKERFSLILESASTNQTSMYLCASSTLQGMNTEAFFGQGTRLTVV.

The chain carries TRBV7-2 and TRBJ2-7, with 8 bases lining up with TRBD2. CDR1 is SGHTA, CDR2 FQGNSA, per germline. The CDR3 is 15 amino acids. Unmatched junction bases numbered 5, after V lost 0 bases and J lost 4 bases. The CDR3 is CASSLAAGDLYEQYF. CDR3 nucleotides: TGTGCCAGCAGCTTAGCAGCGGGGGACCTATACGAGCAGTACTTC.

This clone was observed a handful of times. V and J are TRBV11-2 and TRBJ2-7, with 8 bases matching TRBD2. The trim removed 5 bases at V and 5 bases at J, leaving 17 bases unmatched. This CDR3 comprises 17 residues. Germline V gene lookup returns CDR1 SGHAT and CDR2 FQNNGV. This chain's CDR3 is CASSPRSGGTSTHEQYF. The DNA for the CDR3 is TGTGCCAGCAGCCCCCGAAGTGGAGGGACTAGTACCCACGAGCAGTACTTC.

The chain links TRBV6-5 to TRBJ2-1; possibly TRBD2 for D (5 bases). This CDR3 contains 14 residues. V lost 6 bases to trimming and J lost 0 bases, with 9 bases between them. The germline V gene encodes CDR1 MNHEY and CDR2 SVGAGI. The CDR3 DNA sequence: TGTGCCAGCAGGAGAACTAGCTCCTACAATGAGCAGTTCTTC. Amino acid sequence: CASRRTSSYNEQFF.

The chain couples TRBV12-5 to TRBJ2-2; D uncertain. Trimming took off 4 bases at V and 8 bases at J, with 17 bases between the two ends. Germline-derived CDR1 and CDR2 are LGHNT and FRNRAP. This CDR3 comprises 15 residues. The CDR3 spells CASGSLLVAKGELFF. CDR3 DNA sequence: TGTGCTAGTGGTTCCCTTTTGGTAGCTAAGGGGGAGCTGTTTTTT. The variable domain in full, with the rest retrieved from reference TRBV12-5 and TRBJ2-2, is DARVTQTPRHKVTEMGQEVTMRCQPILGHNTVFWYRQTMMQGLELLAYFRNRAPLDDSGMPKDRFSAEMPDATLATLKIQPSEPRDSAVYFCASGSLLVAKGELFFGEGSRLTVL.

The rearrangement joins TRBV28 to TRBJ2-1; 11 bases agree with TRBD1. Germline assignment: CDR1 MDHEN and CDR2 SYDVKM. The CDR3 spans 20 residues. V was pared by 5 bases and J by 1 base, with 16 bases of the junction left unmatched. Here the CDR3 DNA reads TGTGCCAGCAGTCCCTATCTAGGGACAGGGGGAAGAGCGTCCTACAATGAGCAGTTCTTC. Residues: CASSPYLGTGGRASYNEQFF.

The gene calls are TRBV11-2 and TRBJ1-1, with 7 nucleotides matching TRBD1. This CDR3 has 15 residues. Germline CDR1 and CDR2: SGHAT and FQNNGV. With V trimmed by 0 bases and J by 6 bases, 7 bases remained unmatched. The CDR3 sequence is CASSLEPTGRAEAFF. CDR3 nucleotide sequence: TGTGCCAGCAGCTTAGAGCCGACAGGGCGGGCTGAAGCTTTCTTT.

The chain carries TRBV6-6 and TRBJ1-2, with TRBD1 matching over 7 bases. V lost 5 bases to trimming and J lost 8 bases; unmatched junction nucleotides: 14. Germline V gene lookup returns CDR1 MNHNY and CDR2 SVGAGI (reference sequence). The CDR3 contains 15 residues. CDR3 coding DNA: TGTGCCAGCAGTCCTACTACGACAGGGTCTTTGGGCTACACCTTC. The encoded protein is CASSPTTTGSLGYTF.

The chain carries TRBV27 and TRBJ1-6; TRBD1 is a possible D gene (5 bases). This CDR3 has 14 residues. Germline lookup yields CDR1 MNHEY and CDR2 SMNVEV (reference sequence). V lost 3 bases to trimming and J lost 9 bases, with 12 bases between them. The CDR3 DNA reads as TGTGCCAGCAGTTTCAGGCAGGGTAGTTCACCCCTCCACTTT. It codes for CASSFRQGSSPLHF.